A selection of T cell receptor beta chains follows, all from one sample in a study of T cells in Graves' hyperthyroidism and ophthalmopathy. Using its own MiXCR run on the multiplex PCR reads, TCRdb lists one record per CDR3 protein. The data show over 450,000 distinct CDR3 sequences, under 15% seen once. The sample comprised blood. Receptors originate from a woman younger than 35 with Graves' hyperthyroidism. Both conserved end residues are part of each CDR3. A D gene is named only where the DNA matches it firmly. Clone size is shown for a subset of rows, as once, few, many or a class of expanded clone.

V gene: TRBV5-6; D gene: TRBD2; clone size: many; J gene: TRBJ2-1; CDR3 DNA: TGTGCCAGCAGCTTGTTTCTCGCGGGAGAGTGGAATGAGCAGTTCTTC; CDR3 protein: CASSLFLAGEWNEQFF
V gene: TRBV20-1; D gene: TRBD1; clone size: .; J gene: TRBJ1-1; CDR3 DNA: TGCAGCCCAGGGGGGAGAGCTTTCTTT; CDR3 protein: CSPGGRAFF
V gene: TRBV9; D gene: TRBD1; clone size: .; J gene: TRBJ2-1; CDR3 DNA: TGTGCCAGCAGCGGAGGACAGGGGGCAATCAATGAGCAGTTCTTC; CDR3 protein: CASSGGQGAINEQFF
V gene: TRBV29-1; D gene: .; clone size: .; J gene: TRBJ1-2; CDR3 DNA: TGCAGCGTGGGGGGCGCGGGCTATGGCTACACCTTC; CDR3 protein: CSVGGAGYGYTF
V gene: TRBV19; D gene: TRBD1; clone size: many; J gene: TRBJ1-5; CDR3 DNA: TGTGCCAGTAGTAGGGAGACAGGGAGGAGGGGCAATCAGCCCCAGCATTTT; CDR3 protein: CASSRETGRRGNQPQHF
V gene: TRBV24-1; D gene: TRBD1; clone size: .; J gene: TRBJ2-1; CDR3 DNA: TGTGCCACCAGTGATTTCGGGACAGGGAGAGGGAATGAGCAGTTCTTC; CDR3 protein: CATSDFGTGRGNEQFF
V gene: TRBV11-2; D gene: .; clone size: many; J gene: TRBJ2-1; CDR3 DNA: TGTGCCAGCAGCTTAGTTAGCCCCTACAATGAGCAGTTCTTC; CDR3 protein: CASSLVSPYNEQFF
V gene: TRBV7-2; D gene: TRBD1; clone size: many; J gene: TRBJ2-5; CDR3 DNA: TGTGCCAGCAGCAGGGGACAGGGGGAGGAGACCCAGTACTTC; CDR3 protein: CASSRGQGEETQYF
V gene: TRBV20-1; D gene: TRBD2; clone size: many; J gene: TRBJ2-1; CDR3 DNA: TGCAGTGCTAGTCGGGGGGAGGGCCGCTACAATGAGCAGTTCTTC; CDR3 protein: CSASRGEGRYNEQFF
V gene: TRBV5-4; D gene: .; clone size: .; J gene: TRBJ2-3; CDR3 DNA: TGTGCCAGCAGCTTGAGGGTTGGCGGGCCAGATACGCAGTATTTT; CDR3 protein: CASSLRVGGPDTQYF
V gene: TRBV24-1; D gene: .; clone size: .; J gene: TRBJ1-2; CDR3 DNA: TGTGCCACCGCTCAGCAGAACTATGGCTACACCTTC; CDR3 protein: CATAQQNYGYTF
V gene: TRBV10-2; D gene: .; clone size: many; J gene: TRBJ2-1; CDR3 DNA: TGCGCCAGCAGTCCGGCTGATGAGCAGTTCTTC; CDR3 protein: CASSPADEQFF
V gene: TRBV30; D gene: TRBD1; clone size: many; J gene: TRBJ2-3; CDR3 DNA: TGTGCCTGGAGTGTAGGGACAGGGGGCCAAGATACGCAGTATTTT; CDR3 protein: CAWSVGTGGQDTQYF
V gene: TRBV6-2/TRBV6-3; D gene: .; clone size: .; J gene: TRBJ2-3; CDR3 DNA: TGTGCCAGCAGTTACACCCCAGGGAGCGGTTTTGCAGATACGCAGTATTTT; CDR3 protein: CASSYTPGSGFADTQYF
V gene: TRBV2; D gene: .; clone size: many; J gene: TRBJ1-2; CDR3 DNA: TGTGCCAGTGAACCGGACAGAAAATATGGCTACACCTTC; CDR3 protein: CASEPDRKYGYTF
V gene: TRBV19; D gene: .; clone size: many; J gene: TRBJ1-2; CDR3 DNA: TGTGCCAGTAGTATTGGCGCCAAATCCTATGGCTACACCTTC; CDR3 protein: CASSIGAKSYGYTF
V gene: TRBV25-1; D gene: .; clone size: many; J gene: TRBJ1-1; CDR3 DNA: TGTGCCAGCGTAGGGGGGTGGGACGCTGAAGCTTTCTTT; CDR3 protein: CASVGGWDAEAFF
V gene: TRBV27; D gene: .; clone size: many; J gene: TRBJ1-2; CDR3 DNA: TGTGCCAGCAAGTCAGGGCCGTCCGGTGGCTACACCTTC; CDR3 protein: CASKSGPSGGYTF
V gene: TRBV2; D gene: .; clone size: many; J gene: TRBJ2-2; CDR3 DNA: TGTGCCAGCGCTCCGGGCGACACCGGGGAGCTGTTTTTT; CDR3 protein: CASAPGDTGELFF
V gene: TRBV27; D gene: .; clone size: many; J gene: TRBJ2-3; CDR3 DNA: TGTGCCAGCCAGAGTGGAGATACGCAGTATTTT; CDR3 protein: CASQSGDTQYF
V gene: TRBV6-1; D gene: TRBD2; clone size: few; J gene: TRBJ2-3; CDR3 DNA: TGTGCCTGCAGTGAAGGTGCTAGCGGGAGATCGGGTACGCAGTATTTT; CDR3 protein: CACSEGASGRSGTQYF
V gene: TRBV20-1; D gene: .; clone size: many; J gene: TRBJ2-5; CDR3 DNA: TGCAGTGGCGGCAGGGGTCGAGAGACCCAGTACTTC; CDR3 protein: CSGGRGRETQYF
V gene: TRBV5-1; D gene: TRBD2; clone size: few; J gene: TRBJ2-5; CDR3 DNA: TGCGCCAGTCGATTGACCGGGACTAGCGGAGAGACCCAGTACTTC; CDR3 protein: CASRLTGTSGETQYF
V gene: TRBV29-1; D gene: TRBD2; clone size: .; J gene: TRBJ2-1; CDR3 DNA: TGCAGCGTTTTGGGGGGGATAGCGTCCAGCTCCTACAATGAGCAGTTCTTC; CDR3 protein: CSVLGGIASSSYNEQFF
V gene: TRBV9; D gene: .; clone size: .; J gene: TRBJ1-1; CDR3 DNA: TGTGCCAGCAGCCAGACAGGTCGGAACACTGAAGCTTTCTTT; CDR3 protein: CASSQTGRNTEAFF